Listed below are T cell receptor beta chains from one sample, sequenced in a study of OX40 agonist ivuxolimab in advanced cancers. The assay was immunoSEQ multiplex PCR, and TCRdb's table has in-frame clones only and misses some. The profile shows about 83,000 clones, 84% of them singletons. This specimen was CD4+ or CD8+ T cells sorted from blood, taken in a trial of the OX40 agonist ivuxolimab. Receptor source: an adult with an advanced solid tumor such as melanoma, head and neck, liver or kidney cancer. Both conserved end residues are part of each CDR3. The D gene is left open where the match is weak. Size tells how often a clone was seen (once, few, many) or the class of an expanded clone, and some rows leave it out.

D gene	V gene	clone size	J gene	CDR3 length	CDR3 DNA	CDR3 protein
-	TRBV30	few	TRBJ1-2	13	TGTGCCTGGAGTGGTTACAGGGTGAATGGCTACACCTTC	CAWSGYRVNGYTF
TRBD2	TRBV6-5	few	TRBJ2-1	15	TGTGCCAGCAGCGAGACTAGCGGGGGGAACAATGAGCAGTTCTTC	CASSETSGGNNEQFF
TRBD1	TRBV4-3	-	TRBJ1-6	14	TGCGCCAGCAGCTCCGACAGGGGTGGTTCACCCCTCCACTTT	CASSSDRGGSPLHF
-	TRBV11-2	-	TRBJ1-6	16	TGTGCCAGCAGCTTGCGTAAAAGCTCCTATAATTCACCCCTCCACTTT	CASSLRKSSYNSPLHF
-	TRBV30	-	TRBJ1-2	11	TGTGCCTGGAGTGTAAACTATGGCTACACCTTC	CAWSVNYGYTF
-	TRBV9	few	TRBJ1-2	11	TGTGCCAGCAAAGGACGGACTAGCTACACCTTC	CASKGRTSYTF
-	TRBV28	-	TRBJ1-6	15	TGTGCCAGCAGTTTATCGGCAGGGTATAATTCACCCCTCCACTTT	CASSLSAGYNSPLHF
TRBD1	TRBV5-4	-	TRBJ2-7	16	TGTGCCAGCAGCCGATTGGACAGGGGAGAGGGTCGCGAGCAGTACTTC	CASSRLDRGEGREQYF
TRBD2	TRBV5-6	-	TRBJ2-5	14	TGTGCCAGCAGCTTGGGGACTAGCGGAGAGACCCAGTACTTC	CASSLGTSGETQYF
TRBD1	TRBV9	once	TRBJ1-1	15	TGTGCCAGCAGCACCACCGGGACAGGGAGGACTGAAGCTTTCTTT	CASSTTGTGRTEAFF
TRBD2	TRBV6-6	-	TRBJ2-5	14	TGTGCCAGCACCCCGGACGCGGGGGGGGGAACCCAGTACTTC	CASTPDAGGGTQYF
-	TRBV5-5	-	TRBJ2-7	12	TGTGCCAGCAGCCCTCGAGGGGACGAGCAGTACTTC	CASSPRGDEQYF
-	TRBV28	-	TRBJ2-7	14	TGTGCCAGCAGGGCGGGACAGACCTCCTACGAGCAGTACTTC	CASRAGQTSYEQYF
-	TRBV6-5	-	TRBJ1-2	14	TGTGCCAGCAGGGTAGACAGGAGCTCCTATGGCTACACCTTC	CASRVDRSSYGYTF
TRBD1	TRBV11-2	-	TRBJ1-6	15	TGTGCCAGCACCGTGGACAGGGGCTATAATTCACCCCTCCACTTT	CASTVDRGYNSPLHF
-	TRBV28	few	TRBJ1-2	14	TGTGCCAGCAGCTTCGGTCAGGGACCCTATGGCTACACCTTC	CASSFGQGPYGYTF
TRBD2	TRBV6-5	once	TRBJ2-3	13	TGTGCCAGCAGTAACGGGGGGGAGGATACGCAGTATTTT	CASSNGGEDTQYF
-	TRBV5-4	-	TRBJ1-4	17	TGTGCCAGCAGCCCAACCCCTTACAGGGTTAAGGATGAAAAACTGTTTTTT	CASSPTPYRVKDEKLFF
-	TRBV29-1	-	TRBJ1-2	13	TGCAGCGTTGAAGAATTACCAGGGACGGGCTACACCTTC	CSVEELPGTGYTF
-	TRBV4-3	-	TRBJ2-7	15	TGCGCCAGCAGCCAAGAGTGGGGATTTACGCGCGAGCAGTACTTC	CASSQEWGFTREQYF
-	TRBV30	-	TRBJ1-2	14	TGTGCCTGGAGTAGGTCCGGGCAGGGCAACGGCTACACCTTC	CAWSRSGQGNGYTF
-	TRBV7-6	-	TRBJ1-3	12	TGTGCCAGCACCACCCCCGGAAACACCATATATTTT	CASTTPGNTIYF
-	TRBV9	-	TRBJ1-4	15	TGTGCCAGCAGCCGGGACATCTCAACTAATGAAAAACTGTTTTTT	CASSRDISTNEKLFF
-	TRBV30	-	TRBJ1-1	11	TGTGCCTGGAGTGTAGGGGGTGAAGCTTTCTTT	CAWSVGGEAFF
-	TRBV29-1	-	TRBJ2-7	13	TGCAGCGTTGTTCGGGGGTCCTCCTACGAGCAGTACTTC	CSVVRGSSYEQYF
-	TRBV5-1	-	TRBJ1-4	14	TGCGCCAGCAGCTTACAGGACCCTAATGAAAAACTGTTTTTT	CASSLQDPNEKLFF
-	TRBV6-1	-	TRBJ1-5	15	TGTGCCAGCAGCCTATGGGGGGCTTGGAATCAGCCCCAGCATTTT	CASSLWGAWNQPQHF
-	TRBV10-1	few	TRBJ2-7	13	TGCGCCAGCAGTGTAGGACAGAATTACGAGCAGTACTTC	CASSVGQNYEQYF
TRBD2	TRBV9	-	TRBJ2-5	17	TGTGCCAGCAGCGTAGGACCGTCTAGCGGGGGGAGGGAGACCCAGTACTTC	CASSVGPSSGGRETQYF
-	TRBV28	-	TRBJ2-7	15	TGTGCCAGCAGTCCTTTACAGGGCAGCCCGGACGAGCAGTACTTC	CASSPLQGSPDEQYF
-	TRBV7-9	-	TRBJ1-1	15	TGTGCCAGCAGCCCCCGGGACACAATGAACACTGAAGCTTTCTTT	CASSPRDTMNTEAFF
-	TRBV5-1	-	TRBJ1-3	19	TGCGCCAGCAGCTTAGCTCCTAGGGAAGGGACGAGCTCTGGAAACACCATATATTTT	CASSLAPREGTSSGNTIYF
-	TRBV18	-	TRBJ1-1	13	TGTGCCAGCTCACCATATTCCTTGTCTGAAGCTTTCTTT	CASSPYSLSEAFF
-	TRBV27	-	TRBJ1-1	14	TGTGCCAGCAGTTTGGCGTATGTGAACACTGAAGCTTTCTTT	CASSLAYVNTEAFF
TRBD1	TRBV4-1	-	TRBJ1-2	12	TGCGCCAGCAGCCAACCAGGGGGTGGCTACACCTTC	CASSQPGGGYTF
TRBD2	TRBV28	-	TRBJ2-7	15	TGTGCCAGCAGGTCCGCGGGGGGCACTCGGGGCGAGCAGTACTTC	CASRSAGGTRGEQYF
TRBD1	TRBV28	-	TRBJ2-5	14	TGTGCCAGCACTCCCCGGACAGGGCCGGGGACCCAGTACTTC	CASTPRTGPGTQYF
-	TRBV4-3	-	TRBJ2-5	16	TGCGCCAGCAGCCAAGCCCCGCCTAGCCCTCAAGAGACCCAGTACTTC	CASSQAPPSPQETQYF
-	TRBV9	once	TRBJ2-3	12	TGTGCCAGCAGCGTAGGGTTGGATACGCAGTATTTT	CASSVGLDTQYF
-	TRBV5-1	-	TRBJ1-2	15	TGCGCCAGCAGCTTGGAAGGGGACACTAACTATGGCTACACCTTC	CASSLEGDTNYGYTF
-	TRBV9	-	TRBJ1-4	14	TGTGCCAGCAGCGTTGACGGGAGGTCAGAAAAACTGTTTTTT	CASSVDGRSEKLFF
-	TRBV28	-	TRBJ2-7	15	TGTGCCAGCAGGTTAGTGGGCACCTCCTCCTACGAGCAGTACTTC	CASRLVGTSSYEQYF
-	TRBV5-4	-	TRBJ2-2	15	TGTGCCAGCAGCTTCGGGGGATTGGGCACCGGGGAGCTGTTTTTT	CASSFGGLGTGELFF
-	TRBV2	-	TRBJ2-1	13	TGTGCCAGCAGTCAACCGGGACGTTCGGGGGTGTTCTTC	CASSQPGRSGVFF
-	TRBV6-5	-	TRBJ1-6	14	TGTGCCAGCAGTCGGGCCTCCTATAATTCACCCCTCCACTTT	CASSRASYNSPLHF
-	TRBV23-1	-	TRBJ2-3	15	TGCGCCAGCAGTCAGGTTCTAAGGGGCACAGATACGCAGTATTTT	CASSQVLRGTDTQYF
-	TRBV28	-	TRBJ1-2	14	TGTGCCAGCAGTTCGTCCGGGGGCGGCTATGGCTACACCTTC	CASSSSGGGYGYTF
-	TRBV29-1	-	TRBJ1-1	13	TGCAGCGTTCACGAAGCCTGGAACACTGAAGCTTTCTTT	CSVHEAWNTEAFF
-	TRBV30	-	TRBJ1-5	14	TGTGCCTGGAGGGACAGCGGTAGCAATCAGCCCCAGCATTTT	CAWRDSGSNQPQHF
-	TRBV30	once	TRBJ2-7	13	TGTGCCTGGAGTGGAACTCGGACTGGCGGGCAGTACTTC	CAWSGTRTGGQYF
TRBD1	TRBV10-3	-	TRBJ2-3	14	TGTGCCATCAGCCCAAGGGACAGCTCAGATACGCAGTATTTT	CAISPRDSSDTQYF
-	TRBV10-3	-	TRBJ1-3	18	TGTGCCATCAGTGATATTCCTGGTGGGGGGACCTCTGGAAACACCATATATTTT	CAISDIPGGGTSGNTIYF
-	TRBV6-1	-	TRBJ2-7	15	TGTGCCAGCAGTGAACTGGACCGGATAGACTACGAGCAGTACTTC	CASSELDRIDYEQYF
-	TRBV5-1	-	TRBJ1-1	13	TGCGCCAGCAGACCAGGCGAAAACACTGAAGCTTTCTTT	CASRPGENTEAFF
TRBD1	TRBV15	-	TRBJ1-1	15	TGTGCCACCAGCAGAGCCAGGGGGGCGGACACTGAAGCTTTCTTT	CATSRARGADTEAFF
-	TRBV13	-	TRBJ2-3	17	TGTGCCAGCAGCTTAGAGTCCTCGGTTTTCCGCACAGATACGCAGTATTTT	CASSLESSVFRTDTQYF
-	TRBV4-2	once	TRBJ2-7	17	TGTGCCAGCAGCCCTCAAGGGCCCGTGGACACCAACTACGAGCAGTACTTC	CASSPQGPVDTNYEQYF
-	TRBV5-1	-	TRBJ1-4	14	TGCGCCAGCAGCTGGGAGGGTAACAACGAAAAACTGTTTTTT	CASSWEGNNEKLFF
-	TRBV7-3	few	TRBJ2-3	15	TGTGCCAGCAGCCCCACGGGGACTAGCACAGATACGCAGTATTTT	CASSPTGTSTDTQYF